One sample yielded the 14 T cell receptor beta chains listed below, sequenced in a study of T cells in Graves' hyperthyroidism and ophthalmopathy (dated by TCRdb to the late 2010s). Library preparation was by multiplex PCR. Sequenced using an Illumina HiSeq 2000. Amplification of TCR beta CDR3 regions was carried out from RNA transcripts. The TCR CDR3 was subjected to a first round of RT-PCR using the HTBI primer set and the Qiagen OneStep RT-PCR kit. The public reads were reanalyzed by TCRdb: fastp trimming at Q25, MiXCR alignment, in-frame beta chains only. Merged by CDR3 protein, the rows form single entries marked with the most common genes and DNA. This sample is represented by about 520,000 distinct CDR3 sequences; less than 25% of them were singletons. Approximately 10% of the sample comes from the top ten. The specimen sequenced was blood. The receptors were gathered from a woman in her thirties with Graves' ophthalmopathy.

This clonotype was found many times. The V call is TRBV5-1, the J call TRBJ2-6, with 7 bases fitting TRBD1. The CDR3 sequence is 17 residues long. V lost 7 bases, J lost 4 bases, and 14 bases stayed unmatched. Germline V gene lookup returns CDR1 SGHRS and CDR2 YFSETQ. This CDR3 is CASRGQGGSTGANVLTF. As DNA, the CDR3 is TGCGCCAGCCGTGGCCAAGGGGGCTCGACCGGGGCCAACGTCCTGACTTTC.

The table lists this clonotype with many counts. The chain combines TRBV27 with TRBJ1-5; the match to TRBD1 covers 7 bases. The CDR3 contains 14 residues. Germline CDR1 reads MNHEY; CDR2 reads SMNVEV (reference sequence). The V segment lost 6 bases and the J segment 5 bases; nucleotides outside the gene matches: 7. CDR3 nucleotides: TGTGCCAGCAGCTTTACAGGGGAGGATCAGCCCCAGCATTTT. Its protein product is CASSFTGEDQPQHF.

This clonotype was seen ten or more times. This chain connects TRBV7-8 to TRBJ1-1, with a weak D call TRBD1 (6 bases). From germline, CDR1 is SGHVS and CDR2 FQNEAQ. There are 16 residues in the CDR3. V was clipped by 3 bases and J by 2 bases, with 16 bases between them. This CDR3 reads CASSFWSTGPNTEAFF. CDR3 nucleotides: TGTGCCAGCAGCTTTTGGTCGACAGGACCCAACACTGAAGCTTTCTTT.

There are a few counts of this clonotype. The rearrangement uses TRBV6-4 and TRBJ1-5; D not resolved. Per germline, CDR1 MRHNA and CDR2 SNTAGT. The CDR3 has 19 residues. The V and J ends lost 6 bases and 2 bases respectively, with 26 bases between them. CDR3 coding DNA: TGTGCCAGCAGACCGACCGGACCGGTGAAAGGGTTCGGCAATCAGCCCCAGCATTTT. Translated, it gives CASRPTGPVKGFGNQPQHF.

This clonotype came up many times. Just one base apart from a much larger clone, this may be a read error. Because it lacks the conserved phenylalanine or tryptophan at the end, this CDR3 is likely a read error. The V and J genes are TRBV5-1 and TRBJ1-2; unclear D gene. Germline V gene sequence: CDR1 SGHRS, CDR2 YFSETQ. The V end lost 0 bases, the J end lost 6 bases, and 9 bases lay between the germline ends. This CDR3 spans 13 amino acids. The CDR3 sequence is CASSLAVSDGYTS. The CDR3 DNA reads as TGCGCCAGCAGCTTGGCTGTCAGCGATGGCTACACCTCC.

This clonotype was detected ten times or more. This chain connects TRBV27 to TRBJ1-2; weak D call: TRBD1 (6 bases). Between the trimmed V and J ends, which lost 3 bases and 6 bases, there was a span of 11 bases. This CDR3 has 13 amino acids. Germline CDR1 reads MNHEY; CDR2 reads SMNVEV (reference sequence). CDR3 sequence reads: CASSFSRGDGYTF. The CDR3 nucleotides read TGTGCCAGCAGTTTTAGCAGGGGAGATGGCTACACCTTC.

Many counts were recorded for this clonotype. Given the absence of the conserved phenylalanine or tryptophan at the CDR3 end, a read error is likely. The chain recombines TRBV15 with TRBJ1-1, with D perhaps TRBD1 (6 bases). From germline, CDR1 is LNHNV and CDR2 YYDKDF (reference sequence). The CDR3 is made up of 15 amino acids. V lost 3 bases to trimming and J lost 6 bases, with 17 bases between them. Here the CDR3 DNA reads TGTGCCACCAGCAGCGACGGACCGGGACAACCTGAAGCTTTCCTT. As protein: CATSSDGPGQPEAFL.

This clonotype occurred many times. The genes are TRBV6-5 and TRBJ2-5; D remains ambiguous. The V gene's germline CDR1 is MNHEY and CDR2 SVGAGI. This CDR3 contains 13 residues. The ends were cut back, 7 bases at V and 1 base at J, with 10 bases in the middle. The CDR3 reads CASKRQIQETQYF. CDR3 sequence (DNA): TGTGCCAGCAAGAGGCAAATCCAAGAGACCCAGTACTTC.

This clonotype occurred once. The chain is built from TRBV27 and TRBJ2-7; either TRBD1 or TRBD2 may supply D (5 bases each). From germline, CDR1 is MNHEY and CDR2 SMNVEV (reference sequence). V was cut by 5 bases and J by 0 bases, with 14 bases left in between. This CDR3 is 15 amino acids long. The CDR3 loop reads CASSTVGGSSYEQYF. The CDR3 DNA sequence: TGTGCCAGCAGTACCGTTGGGGGTTCCTCCTACGAGCAGTACTTC.

This clonotype was recorded many times. This chain uses TRBV18 with TRBJ2-5; D is perhaps TRBD1 or TRBD2 (5 bases each). The CDR3 has 15 residues. Trimming left V 2 bases short and J 2 bases short, with 12 bases between. CDR1 and CDR2 from the germline V gene are KGHSH and LQKENI. The CDR3 loop is CASSPVYEGQETQYF. The CDR3 DNA sequence: TGTGCCAGCTCACCAGTCTACGAGGGGCAAGAGACCCAGTACTTC. Combining the CDR3 with reference TRBV18 and TRBJ2-5 gives the whole variable domain NAGVMQNPRHLVRRRGQEARLRCSPMKGHSHVYWYRQLPEEGLKFMVYLQKENIIDESGMPKERFSAEFPKEGPSILRIQQVVRGDSAAYFCASSPVYEGQETQYFGPGTRLLVL.

This clonotype was recorded at least ten times. The V gene is TRBV27, the J gene TRBJ2-7, with TRBD2 matching 8 bases. With V trimmed by 2 bases and J by 3 bases, 0 bases remained unmatched. The CDR3 spans 13 residues. From germline, CDR1 is MNHEY and CDR2 SMNVEV (reference sequence). DNA of the CDR3: TGTGCCAGCAGTTTAAGCGGGGGCTACGAGCAGTACTTC. It specifies CASSLSGGYEQYF.

The CDR3 sequence is CASSWTNTEAFF. The CDR3 DNA reads TGTGCCAGCAGCTGGACAAACACTGAAGCTTTCTTT. The gene calls are TRBV5-5 and TRBJ1-1, with D tentatively TRBD1 (5 bases). Germline V gene lookup returns CDR1 SGHKS and CDR2 YYEKEE (reference sequence). The V end lost 3 bases, the J end lost 2 bases, and 5 bases lay between the germline ends. The CDR3 runs to 12 residues.

This clonotype showed up many times. The chain links TRBV2 to TRBJ1-1; D not resolved. CDR3 length equals 11 residues. Germline V gene data show CDR1 as SNHLY and CDR2 as FYNNEI. Between the trimmed V and J ends, which lost 7 bases and 4 bases, there was a span of 7 bases. The CDR3 protein is CASTMSTEAFF. The CDR3 DNA sequence: TGTGCCAGCACTATGTCCACTGAAGCTTTCTTT.

This clonotype was seen a handful of times. The genes are TRBV20-1 and TRBJ1-6; D ambiguous. Trimming shortened V by 7 bases and J by 6 bases, and 13 bases separated the two germline ends. Germline V gives CDR1 DFQATT, CDR2 SNEGSKA (reference sequence). The CDR3 is 13 residues long. The CDR3 loop is CSVPPTGNSPLHF. CDR3 coding DNA: TGCAGTGTTCCCCCGACCGGTAATTCACCCCTCCACTTT.